The 23 T cell receptor beta chains below were found in one sample sequenced in a study of blood T cell repertoires in COVID-19. Clones were read by immunoSEQ multiplex PCR, and TCRdb kept only the in-frame ones, dropping some. The data contain around 460,000 clones, 80% to 90% of them singletons. Input material: peripheral blood. The receptors stem from a man younger than 30 with COVID-19, enrolled during active disease.

V is TRBV5-5 and J is TRBJ2-1, with 7 bases lining up with TRBD1. The junction had 6 bases not matched to a gene; V was cut back by 0 bases and J by 6 bases. CDR1 is SGHKS, CDR2 YYEKEE, per germline (reference sequence). The CDR3 has 15 amino acids. The CDR3 protein is CASSLAGGRSNEQFF. The DNA of the CDR3 is TGTGCCAGCAGCTTGGCAGGGGGTCGTTCCAATGAGCAGTTCTTC.

V and J are TRBV18 and TRBJ2-7; TRBD1 matches 8 bases. Germline trimming cut 0 bases from V and 0 bases from J; bases unmatched to any gene: 4. The CDR3 totals 16 residues. Germline V gives CDR1 KGHSH, CDR2 LQKENI. The CDR3 DNA is TGTGCCAGCTCACCACCCGGGACAGGCGACTCCTACGAGCAGTACTTC. Protein product: CASSPPGTGDSYEQYF. Drawing the rest from reference TRBV18 and TRBJ2-7, the complete variable domain is NAGVMQNPRHLVRRRGQEARLRCSPMKGHSHVYWYRQLPEEGLKFMVYLQKENIIDESGMPKERFSAEFPKEGPSILRIQQVVRGDSAAYFCASSPPGTGDSYEQYFGPGTRLTVT.

This clone was recorded only once. The V and J genes are TRBV29-1 and TRBJ2-7, with 9 bases identical to TRBD1. V was clipped by 3 bases and J by 3 bases; unmatched bases: 6. Germline V gene lookup returns CDR1 SQVTM and CDR2 ANQGSEA. The CDR3 runs to 14 residues. For the CDR3, the DNA is TGCAGCGTTGAGCCCCGGGACAGGGTCTACGAGCAGTACTTC. The encoded protein is CSVEPRDRVYEQYF.

The V call is TRBV19, the J call TRBJ1-1; 8 positions agree with TRBD1. Germline V gene data show CDR1 as LNHDA and CDR2 as SQIVND (reference sequence). The CDR3 sequence is 12 residues long. With 10 bases clipped from V and 5 bases from J, the junction kept 6 bases outside the gene matches. CDR3 loop: CATGQGATEAFF. CDR3 nucleotide sequence: TGTGCCACCGGACAGGGAGCAACTGAAGCTTTCTTT.

This chain links TRBV2 with TRBJ2-7; 9 bases match TRBD1. The CDR3 totals 12 residues. Germline CDR1 and CDR2: SNHLY and FYNNEI. V trimming: 9 bases; J trimming: 5 bases; junction bases outside the gene matches: 5. This CDR3 reads CARGDRAHEQYF. CDR3 nucleotide sequence: TGTGCCAGAGGGGACAGGGCCCACGAGCAGTACTTC.

V is TRBV7-5 and J is TRBJ1-1; the table's D call, TRBD1, has no DNA check behind it. TRBV7-5 is reported as a pseudogene. The length of the CDR3 is 16 residues. CDR3 in amino acids: CVRSLAFLQGSPEAFF. CDR3 nucleotide sequence: TGTGTCAGAAGCTTAGCATTCCTACAGGGTTCCCCTGAAGCTTTCTTT.

The sample holds one count of this clone. The chain carries TRBV5-8 and TRBJ2-3, with D possibly TRBD1 on 5 matching bases. CDR3 size: 15 residues. The ends were cut back, 4 bases at V and 0 bases at J, with 12 bases in the middle. The V gene's germline CDR1 is SGHTS and CDR2 YDEGEE. The CDR3 sequence: CASSLPGISTDTQYF. The CDR3 nucleotides read TGTGCCAGCAGCCTCCCAGGGATCAGCACAGATACGCAGTATTTT.

In this sample, this clone turned up once. The chain joins TRBV5-1 to TRBJ2-7, with 10 bases fitting TRBD2. Trimming cost V 0 bases and J 5 bases; bases outside gene matches: 5. Germline V CDR1 and CDR2: SGHRS, YFSETQ. The CDR3 is made up of 15 amino acids. CDR3 sequence reads: CASSLAAGGSHEQYF. The CDR3 nucleotides are TGCGCCAGCAGCTTGGCAGCGGGAGGGTCCCACGAGCAGTACTTC. Full variable domain (outside the CDR3, taken from reference TRBV5-1 and TRBJ2-7): KAGVTQTPRYLIKTRGQQVTLSCSPISGHRSVSWYQQTPGQGLQFLFEYFSETQRNKGNFPGRFSGRQFSNSRSEMNVSTLELGDSALYLCASSLAAGGSHEQYFGPGTRLTVT.

The V and J genes are TRBV5-4 and TRBJ2-1; D uncertain. The ends were cut back, 1 base at V and 4 bases at J, with 6 bases in the middle. This CDR3 is 13 amino acids long. Germline V gene data show CDR1 as SGHNT and CDR2 as YYREEE (reference sequence). The CDR3 region is CASSLPPYNEQFF. The CDR3 DNA sequence: TGTGCCAGCAGCTTGCCCCCGTACAATGAGCAGTTCTTC. Drawing the rest from reference TRBV5-4 and TRBJ2-1, the complete variable domain is ETGVTQSPTHLIKTRGQQVTLRCSSQSGHNTVSWYQQALGQGPQFIFQYYREEENGRGNFPPRFSGLQFPNYSSELNVNALELDDSALYLCASSLPPYNEQFFGPGTRLTVL.

The chain couples TRBV6-5 to TRBJ1-1; D may be TRBD1 (5 bases). The CDR3 has 13 residues. Per the germline V gene, CDR1 is MNHEY and CDR2 is SVGAGI. V lost 11 bases to trimming and J lost 3 bases, with 16 bases between them. As DNA, the CDR3 is TGTGCCGGCAAGCAGGGTACGGACACTGAAGCTTTCTTT. As protein: CAGKQGTDTEAFF.

The J gene is TRBJ2-7, the V gene TRBV7-6; 8 bases agree with TRBD2. The germline V gene has CDR1 SGHVS and CDR2 FNYEAQ. CDR3 size: 15 residues. The trim removed 4 bases at V and 0 bases at J, leaving 5 bases unmatched. The CDR3 is CASSSPGTSSYEQYF. The CDR3 bases are TGTGCCAGCAGCTCCCCCGGGACTAGCTCCTACGAGCAGTACTTC. Full variable domain (outside the CDR3, taken from reference TRBV7-6 and TRBJ2-7): GAGVSQSPRYKVTKRGQDVALRCDPISGHVSLYWYRQALGQGPEFLTYFNYEAQQDKSGLPNDRFSAERPEGSISTLTIQRTEQRDSAMYRCASSSPGTSSYEQYFGPGTRLTVT.

J is TRBJ2-5 and V is TRBV20-1, with 8 bases that match TRBD1. V was pared by 3 bases and J by 5 bases, with 8 bases of the junction left unmatched. Germline assignment: CDR1 DFQATT and CDR2 SNEGSKA (reference sequence). This CDR3 region has 14 residues. The CDR3 DNA is TGCAGTGCTAGTGCCAGGGGGCGGTCGGAGACCCAGTACTTC. Protein product: CSASARGRSETQYF.

This chain uses TRBV7-6 with TRBJ2-2; 8 bases map to TRBD2. This CDR3 contains 15 residues. J gave up 5 bases and V 1 base, and 3 bases lay outside the gene matches. CDR1 and CDR2 from the germline V gene are SGHVS and FNYEAQ. CDR3: CASSLDGGATGELFF. The CDR3, as DNA: TGTGCCAGCAGCTTAGACGGGGGGGCGACCGGGGAGCTGTTTTTT.

This chain connects TRBV12-5 to TRBJ2-7, with 12 bases lining up with TRBD2. This CDR3 spans 16 amino acids. The V and J ends lost 4 bases and 5 bases, in that order; junction bases with no gene match: 9. Looked up from germline, CDR1 is LGHNT and CDR2 is FRNRAP. The CDR3 DNA reads as TGTGCTAGTGGTTCATCCTTACTAGCGGGGGGAAACGAGCAGTACTTC. Its translation: CASGSSLLAGGNEQYF.

Here the CDR3 DNA reads TGTGCCAGCAGCCAAAGCAGGGCCGGGAGAAGGAACACTGAAGCTTTCTTT. Translated, it gives CASSQSRAGRRNTEAFF. The chain is built from TRBV3-1 (or the pseudogene TRBV3-2) and TRBJ1-1, with D possibly being TRBD1 (5 bases). V shed 2 bases and J shed 1 base, with 17 bases lying between them. The CDR3 runs 17 residues. In germline, CDR1 is LGHDT, CDR2 YNNKEL (reference sequence).

The chain carries TRBV15 and TRBJ2-3; TRBD2 matches at 7 bases. The CDR3 is made up of 14 amino acids. Germline V CDR1 and CDR2: LNHNV, YYDKDF (reference sequence). With V trimmed by 0 bases and J by 5 bases, 2 bases remained unmatched. The DNA of the CDR3 is TGTGCCACCAGCAGAGATGCGGGGGAAGATACGCAGTATTTT. Translated, it gives CATSRDAGEDTQYF.

The chain is built from TRBV5-6 and TRBJ1-1, with D unresolved. The CDR3 is 14 residues long. CDR1 is SGHDT and CDR2 is YYEEEE in the germline V gene. With 1 base removed from V and 5 bases from J, the gap between germline ends came to 12 bases. The CDR3 here is CASSLRGIETEAFF. Written as DNA, the CDR3 is TGTGCCAGCAGCTTGAGAGGGATAGAGACTGAAGCTTTCTTT.

The J gene is TRBJ2-2, the V gene TRBV29-1; TRBD2 matches 13 bases. J lost 2 bases, V lost 6 bases, and 9 bases had no gene match. CDR1 SQVTM and CDR2 ANQGSEA come from the germline V gene. CDR3 length equals 17 residues. The CDR3 DNA reads TGCAGCGTGGGCCGGACTAGCGGGAGCGTCAACACCGGGGAGCTGTTTTTT. Translating it yields CSVGRTSGSVNTGELFF.

The count of this clone is one. The CDR3 DNA sequence: TGCGCCAGCAGCCAAGCCGGGAGCGAAAAACTGTTTTTT. Translating it yields CASSQAGSEKLFF. This chain links TRBV4-1 with TRBJ1-4; D remains ambiguous. The CDR3 spans 13 residues. Trimming left V 1 base short and J 8 bases short, with 8 bases between. Per germline, CDR1 MGHRA and CDR2 YSYEKL.

The rearrangement links TRBV6-5 to TRBJ2-2, with TRBD2 as a possible D gene (7 bases). The ends were cut back, 7 bases at V and 3 bases at J, with 15 bases in the middle. This CDR3 has 15 residues. Germline CDR1 is MNHEY and CDR2 is SVGAGI. CDR3 residues: CASKEGGLDTGELFF. CDR3 in DNA: TGTGCCAGCAAGGAGGGGGGGCTGGACACCGGGGAGCTGTTTTTT.

The chain carries TRBV5-1 and TRBJ1-1; 8 positions match TRBD1. V shed 3 bases, J shed 7 bases, and the junction held 5 bases outside the gene matches. In germline, CDR1 is SGHRS, CDR2 YFSETQ. The CDR3 sequence is 13 residues long. The CDR3 DNA sequence: TGCGCCAGCAGCTCGGACAGGGTGGGTGAAGCTTTCTTT. Translating gives CASSSDRVGEAFF.

The rearrangement uses TRBV7-9 and TRBJ1-1; D gene unclear. The ends were cut back, 5 bases at V and 11 bases at J, with 18 bases in the middle. Germline V CDR1 and CDR2: SEHNR, FQNEAQ (reference sequence). The CDR3 extends over 13 amino acids. CDR3 in DNA: TGTGCCAGCAGCCTATTGGAGGGTTTAAGGGCTTTCTTT. This sequence encodes CASSLLEGLRAFF.

The V gene is TRBV29-1, the J gene TRBJ1-2, with no clear D. V gave up 4 bases and J gave up 8 bases, with 17 bases separating them. This CDR3 has 13 amino acids. Germline V gene data show CDR1 as SQVTM and CDR2 as ANQGSEA. CDR3 bases: TGCAGCGTTGCGGTGGGTCAAGTGCGGGGCTACACCTTC. Translating it yields CSVAVGQVRGYTF.